Listed here are 17 T cell receptor beta chains from one sample, sequenced in a study of shared clonotypes between healthy human individuals. Clones were read by immunoSEQ multiplex PCR, and TCRdb kept only the in-frame ones, dropping some. The repertoire holds some 2,500,000 clones, with over 85% as singletons. Sequenced input: naive CD4+ T cells from PBMCs. Subset in this sample: CD45RA+ positively selected. These receptors were taken from a young man in good health. Some clones in this sample may be carry-over from other donors' samples.

In its sample, this clone was seen once. Other DNA sequences from this sample encode an identical CDR3 as well. The chain links TRBV5-1 to TRBJ1-4, with D unresolved. This CDR3 is 15 amino acids long. Trimming cost V 0 bases and J 1 base, with 7 bases left between them. In germline, CDR1 is SGHRS, CDR2 YFSETQ. CDR3 sequence: CASSLARGTNEKLFF. The CDR3 bases are TGCGCCAGCAGCTTGGCCCGTGGAACTAATGAAAAACTGTTTTTT.

This sequence joins TRBV5-5 and TRBJ2-3, with D possibly matching TRBD1 (6 bases). In germline, CDR1 is SGHKS, CDR2 YYEKEE (reference sequence). V was clipped by 7 bases and J by 0 bases, with 12 bases between them. The CDR3 runs to 14 residues. CDR3 sequence: CASGFDRSTDTQYF. CDR3 bases: TGTGCCAGCGGGTTTGACAGGAGCACAGATACGCAGTATTTT.

V and J are TRBV11-2 and TRBJ1-4; weak D call: TRBD1 (5 bases). Germline assignment: CDR1 SGHAT and CDR2 FQNNGV. Trimming stripped 5 bases from V and 4 bases from J, with 20 bases between. This CDR3 contains 17 residues. CDR3 sequence: CASSPVGSSGGNEKLFF. The DNA of the CDR3 is TGTGCCAGCAGCCCGGTGGGTTCGTCGGGGGGTAATGAAAAACTGTTTTTT.

The chain is built from TRBV5-8 and TRBJ1-1; the D gene is possibly TRBD1 (6 bases). V dropped 2 bases and J dropped 6 bases, with 32 bases sitting between them. The CDR3 extends over 20 amino acids. CDR1 and CDR2 (germline): SGHTS, YDEGEE. The CDR3 DNA is TGTGCCAGCAGCTTTGGAGTCAAAACGGGGAGAACACAGGGATCCCCTGAAGCTTTCTTT. It specifies CASSFGVKTGRTQGSPEAFF.

The chain joins TRBV5-1 to TRBJ2-3, with 11 bases lining up with TRBD2. V shed 5 bases and J 2 bases; nucleotides not matched to a gene: 10. The germline V gene has CDR1 SGHRS and CDR2 YFSETQ. CDR3 length: 17 residues. The CDR3 coding sequence is TGCGCCAGCAGTCTTGGACCGACTAGCGGGGTCACAGATACGCAGTATTTT. Amino acids: CASSLGPTSGVTDTQYF.

The rearrangement links TRBV4-3 to TRBJ2-2, with a weak D call TRBD2 (6 bases). Trimming stripped 2 bases from V and 3 bases from J, with 10 bases between. The CDR3 consists of 15 residues. The germline V gene encodes CDR1 LGHNA and CDR2 YSLEER. CDR3 sequence (DNA): TGCGCCAGCAGCCAAACGGGACTCTACACCGGGGAGCTGTTTTTT. Encoded protein: CASSQTGLYTGELFF.

The rearrangement joins TRBV6-5 to TRBJ2-5; D remains ambiguous. Between the trimmed V and J ends, which lost 2 bases and 2 bases, there was a span of 6 bases. The CDR3 runs 13 residues. Germline CDR1 and CDR2: MNHEY and SVGAGI. The DNA of the CDR3 is TGTGCCAGCAGTTACGACTGGCAAGAGACCCAGTACTTC. Translated: CASSYDWQETQYF.

V and J are TRBV27 and TRBJ1-2, with TRBD1 as a possible D gene (6 bases). The germline V and J ends were trimmed by 4 bases and 4 bases, with 16 bases remaining between them. The germline gives CDR1 MNHEY, CDR2 SMNVEV (reference sequence). The length of the CDR3 is 15 residues. CDR3 coding DNA: TGTGCCAGCAGTTCCCGAAGGACAGAGTTCTATGGCTACACCTTC. It codes for CASSSRRTEFYGYTF.

The J gene is TRBJ1-2, the V gene TRBV5-8; D uncertain. V was trimmed by 1 base and J by 8 bases, leaving 15 bases between them. Germline CDR1 reads SGHTS; CDR2 reads YDEGEE. The CDR3 extends over 14 amino acids. CDR3 coding DNA: TGTGCCAGCAGCTTGACGACAAGGGCATCGGGCTACACCTTC. The encoded protein is CASSLTTRASGYTF.

Points on this clone: Germline and junction disagree at one end, which may indicate a read error. The V and J genes are TRBV27 and TRBJ1-4; D gene unclear. CDR1 MNHEY and CDR2 SMNVEV come from the germline V gene (reference sequence). The CDR3 spans 10 residues. CDR3 sequence reads: CASSLVSAVF. In DNA form, the CDR3 reads TGTGCCAGCAGCCTCGTCAGCGCCGTTTTT.

This chain links TRBV9 with TRBJ2-1; TRBD1 aligns across 9 bases. Unmatched junction bases numbered 7, after V lost 3 bases and J lost 3 bases. The CDR3 runs 16 residues. The germline gives CDR1 SGDLS, CDR2 YYNGEE. This chain's CDR3 is CASSETGGTNYNEQFF. CDR3 in DNA: TGTGCCAGCAGCGAAACAGGGGGCACCAACTACAATGAGCAGTTCTTC.

The CDR3 nucleotides read TGCAGCGGCAGCCCTAGCGCCACAGATACGCAGTATTTT. Its translation: CSGSPSATDTQYF. The chain couples TRBV29-1 to TRBJ2-3, with a tentative D call TRBD2 (6 bases). There are 13 residues in the CDR3. The germline V gene has CDR1 SQVTM and CDR2 ANQGSEA. Trimming pared 7 bases from V and 2 bases from J, leaving 13 bases between.

The V gene is TRBV7-8, the J gene TRBJ2-7, with 11 bases identical to TRBD1. Per the germline V gene, CDR1 is SGHVS and CDR2 is FQNEAQ. V lost 6 bases and J lost 0; bases outside the gene matches: 7. The CDR3 covers 16 residues. CDR3 loop: CASSLGTGGYSYEQYF. DNA for the CDR3: TGTGCCAGCAGTCTCGGGACAGGGGGGTACTCCTACGAGCAGTACTTC.

The chain combines TRBV6-5 with TRBJ2-1, with a tentative D call TRBD2 (6 bases). Per the germline V gene, CDR1 is MNHEY and CDR2 is SVGAGI. V shed 0 bases and J shed 3 bases, with 12 bases lying between them. The CDR3 consists of 16 residues. CDR3 bases: TGTGCCAGCAGTTACTCGGGTAGCGGAGTCTACAATGAGCAGTTCTTC. Protein product: CASSYSGSGVYNEQFF.

The chain joins TRBV30 to TRBJ1-5; 8 nucleotides match TRBD1. Germline lookup yields CDR1 GTSNPN and CDR2 SVGIG (reference sequence). Trimming took 2 bases from V and 8 from J; bases not matched to a gene: 5. CDR3 length equals 13 residues. The CDR3 spells CAWSRDRGKPQHF. CDR3 DNA: TGTGCCTGGAGTCGCGACAGGGGAAAGCCCCAGCATTTT.

This clone occurred once. The chain is built from TRBV6-5 and TRBJ2-3, with D possibly TRBD1 on 5 matching bases. V was cut by 6 bases and J by 1 base, with 11 bases left in between. Germline CDR1 is MNHEY and CDR2 is SVGAGI. CDR3 length: 14 residues. The CDR3 is CASRTTVGTDTQYF. The CDR3 region has the DNA TGTGCCAGCAGGACGACAGTAGGCACAGATACGCAGTATTTT.

Details on this clone: At one end the junction does not follow the germline gene, possibly because of a read error. The chain carries TRBV6-1 and TRBJ2-7; D is unresolved. CDR3 length: 11 residues. Looked up from germline, CDR1 is MNHNS and CDR2 is SASEGT. CDR3 coding DNA: TGTGCCAGCAGTGAATGGCTAGGGTACCACTTC. It specifies CASSEWLGYHF.